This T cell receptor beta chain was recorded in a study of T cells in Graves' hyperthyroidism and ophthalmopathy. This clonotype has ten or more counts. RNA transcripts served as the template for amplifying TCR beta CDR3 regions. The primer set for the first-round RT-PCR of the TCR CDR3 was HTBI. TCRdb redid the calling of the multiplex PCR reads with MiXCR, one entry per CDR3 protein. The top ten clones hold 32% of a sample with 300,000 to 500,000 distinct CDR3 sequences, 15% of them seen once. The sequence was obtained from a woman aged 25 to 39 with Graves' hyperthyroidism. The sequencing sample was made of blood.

CDR3 in amino acids: CASSEGLDRPNSPLHF. Written as DNA, the CDR3 is TGTGCCAGCAGTGAAGGGCTGGACAGGCCGAATTCACCCCTCCACTTT. V usage is TRBV2 and J usage is TRBJ1-6; TRBD1 aligns across 7 bases. The CDR3 loop spans 16 amino acids. Per the germline V gene, CDR1 is SNHLY and CDR2 is FYNNEI. Trimming at V came to 1 base and at J to 7 bases, leaving 7 bases not matched to a gene. The full variable domain, in which reference TRBV2 and TRBJ1-6 provide the parts outside the CDR3, is EPEVTQTPSHQVTQMGQEVILRCVPISNHLYFYWYRQILGQKVEFLVSFYNNEISEKSEIFDDQFSVERPDGSNFTLKIRSTKLEDSAMYFCASSEGLDRPNSPLHFGNGTRLTVT.